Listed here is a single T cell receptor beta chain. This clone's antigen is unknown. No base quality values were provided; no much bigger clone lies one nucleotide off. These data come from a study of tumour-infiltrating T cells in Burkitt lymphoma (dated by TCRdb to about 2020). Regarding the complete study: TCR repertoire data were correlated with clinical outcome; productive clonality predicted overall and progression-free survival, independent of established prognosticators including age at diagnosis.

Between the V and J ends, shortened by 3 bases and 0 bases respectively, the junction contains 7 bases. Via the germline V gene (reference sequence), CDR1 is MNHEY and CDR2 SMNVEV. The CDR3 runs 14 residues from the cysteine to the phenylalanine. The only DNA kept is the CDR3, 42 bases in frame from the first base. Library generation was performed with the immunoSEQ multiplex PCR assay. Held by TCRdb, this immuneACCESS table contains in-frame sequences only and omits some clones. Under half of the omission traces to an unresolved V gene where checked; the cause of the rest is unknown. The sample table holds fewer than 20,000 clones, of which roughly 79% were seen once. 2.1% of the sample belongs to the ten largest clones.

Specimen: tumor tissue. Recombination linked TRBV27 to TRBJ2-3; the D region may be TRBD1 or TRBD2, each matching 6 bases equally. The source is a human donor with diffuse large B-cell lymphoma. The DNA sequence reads TGTGCCAGCAGTTTCGGGGGCAGCACAGATACGCAGTATTTT. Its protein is CASSFGGSTDTQYF.